This TCR beta chain was obtained from a study of blood T cells in healthy people across ages. Study in general: Template switching picked up about one barcoded beta molecule for each two T cells.

The authors extracted at least 6 micrograms of total RNA per sample. Through a sample-barcoded 5' primer and a J-beta primer mix, a second PCR was run for 7 to 11 cycles. Every sample gave at least 2.5 million paired-end reads containing CDR3. MiXCR was run by TCRdb on the 5' RACE reads, yielding one entry per CDR3 protein. The table records hundreds of thousands of distinct CDR3 sequences, around 21% of them present only once. CDR1 is LNHNV and CDR2 is YYDKDF in the germline V gene (reference sequence). This CDR3 region has 15 residues. V dropped 0 bases and J dropped 0 bases, with 6 bases sitting between them.

The V gene is TRBV15, the J gene TRBJ1-3; D not resolved. The specimen sequenced was blood. This clonotype was obtained from a man in his 70s in good health. The CDR3 is CATSRDRSSGNTIYF. CDR3 bases: TGTGCCACCAGCAGAGATCGGAGCTCTGGAAACACCATATATTTT.